This T cell receptor (beta chain) was recorded in a study of cytomegalovirus exposure and HLA in healthy donors. Study-wide results and limits: According to reports, the classifier identified cytomegalovirus status with high specificity and sensitivity. Despite most TCR sequences being rare, some public TCRs occurred in many donors. A missense DCLRE1C variant was associated with V- and J-gene trimming of TCR beta chains in a later analysis, and an independent cohort replicated the association.

The CDR3 sequence is 14 residues long. The J segment lost 8 bases and the V segment lost 0 bases, leaving 6 bases of the junction unmatched. Germline V gene data show CDR1 as MGHRA and CDR2 as YSYEKL. Regarding this clone: Its antigen remains unknown.

Among the donors, all were healthy bone marrow donors. 60 Vbeta and 13 Jbeta primers were used in PCR. Sequencing was performed with immunoSEQ multiplex PCR; in TCRdb, only in-frame clones are kept and a portion is missing. The data hold 200,000 to 250,000 clones, with about 81% observed a single time. This sequence originates from a middle-aged woman in good health and CMV-seropositive. The gene calls are TRBV4-1 and TRBJ1-1; 7 bases map to TRBD1. The sequenced sample was PBMCs. CDR3 nucleotides: TGCGCCAGCAGCCAAGACGGAAGACAGGGCGAAGCTTTCTTT. Protein: CASSQDGRQGEAFF.